The 2 T cell receptor beta chains listed next were all sequenced from one sample in a study of Graves' ophthalmopathy and Graves' hyperthyroidism. The TCR beta CDR3 regions underwent amplification from RNA transcripts. RT-PCR with HTBI primers came first, then second-round multiplex PCR. One entry per CDR3 protein results from TCRdb running MiXCR on the multiplex PCR reads. The sample includes some 750,000 distinct CDR3 sequences, roughly 40% of them seen just once. The sequencing sample was made of peripheral blood. The source is an adult man with Graves' ophthalmopathy.

This chain uses TRBV6-5 with TRBJ1-1, with TRBD1 as a possible D gene (5 bases). The V and J ends lost 5 bases and 1 base respectively, with 14 bases between them. Looked up from germline, CDR1 is MNHEY and CDR2 is SVGAGI. The CDR3 contains 15 residues. CDR3 sequence reads: CASSPQGWKNTEAFF. The CDR3 DNA reads as TGTGCCAGCAGTCCCCAGGGTTGGAAGAACACTGAAGCTTTCTTT.

In this sample, this clonotype turned up a few times. The chain has TRBV2 and TRBJ1-2; D remains ambiguous. Germline V CDR1 and CDR2: SNHLY, FYNNEI. V dropped 5 bases and J dropped 8 bases, with 15 bases sitting between them. The CDR3 spans 13 residues. The CDR3 here is CASSLSQATGYTF. In nucleotides, the CDR3 is TGTGCCAGCAGTTTAAGCCAGGCCACGGGCTACACCTTC. Combining the CDR3 with reference TRBV2 and TRBJ1-2 gives the whole variable domain EPEVTQTPSHQVTQMGQEVILRCVPISNHLYFYWYRQILGQKVEFLVSFYNNEISEKSEIFDDQFSVERPDGSNFTLKIRSTKLEDSAMYFCASSLSQATGYTFGSGTRLTVV.